This T cell receptor beta chain was documented in a study of blood T cell repertoires in COVID-19. As for the study in general: T cells, B-cell-depleted T cells, or PBMCs provided the cDNA or gDNA that served as material.

The V gene lost 2 bases and the J gene lost 4 bases, with 15 bases spanning the gap. The CDR3 sequence is 15 residues long. CDR1 is SGHTA and CDR2 is FQGNSA in the germline V gene. Assay used: immunoSEQ multiplex PCR; TCRdb lists only in-frame clones, some missing. The data contain fewer than 250,000 clones, just under 85% of them singletons. This sequence originates from a woman aged 65 to 85 with active or convalescent COVID-19. V is TRBV7-2 and J is TRBJ2-7, with TRBD2 as a possible D gene (7 bases). The sample was peripheral blood. The CDR3, as DNA: TGTGCCAGCAGCTTATCCCGGGGGGCTCTATACGAGCAGTACTTC. Translation gives CASSLSRGALYEQYF.